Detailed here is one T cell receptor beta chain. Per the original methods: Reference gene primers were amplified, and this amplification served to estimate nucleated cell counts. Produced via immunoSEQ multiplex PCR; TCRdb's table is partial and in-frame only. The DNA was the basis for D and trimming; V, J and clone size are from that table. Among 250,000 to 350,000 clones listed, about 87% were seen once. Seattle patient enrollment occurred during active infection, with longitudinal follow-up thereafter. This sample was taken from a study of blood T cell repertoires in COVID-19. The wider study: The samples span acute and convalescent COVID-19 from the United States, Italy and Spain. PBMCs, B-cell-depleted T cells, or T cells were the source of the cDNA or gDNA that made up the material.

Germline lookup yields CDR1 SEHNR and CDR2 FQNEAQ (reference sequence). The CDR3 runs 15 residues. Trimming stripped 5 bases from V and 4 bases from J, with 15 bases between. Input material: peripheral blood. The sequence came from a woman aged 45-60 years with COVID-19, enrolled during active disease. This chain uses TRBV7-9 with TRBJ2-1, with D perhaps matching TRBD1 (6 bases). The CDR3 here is CASSRNPQGYNEQFF. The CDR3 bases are TGTGCCAGCAGCCGAAACCCACAGGGATACAATGAGCAGTTCTTC.